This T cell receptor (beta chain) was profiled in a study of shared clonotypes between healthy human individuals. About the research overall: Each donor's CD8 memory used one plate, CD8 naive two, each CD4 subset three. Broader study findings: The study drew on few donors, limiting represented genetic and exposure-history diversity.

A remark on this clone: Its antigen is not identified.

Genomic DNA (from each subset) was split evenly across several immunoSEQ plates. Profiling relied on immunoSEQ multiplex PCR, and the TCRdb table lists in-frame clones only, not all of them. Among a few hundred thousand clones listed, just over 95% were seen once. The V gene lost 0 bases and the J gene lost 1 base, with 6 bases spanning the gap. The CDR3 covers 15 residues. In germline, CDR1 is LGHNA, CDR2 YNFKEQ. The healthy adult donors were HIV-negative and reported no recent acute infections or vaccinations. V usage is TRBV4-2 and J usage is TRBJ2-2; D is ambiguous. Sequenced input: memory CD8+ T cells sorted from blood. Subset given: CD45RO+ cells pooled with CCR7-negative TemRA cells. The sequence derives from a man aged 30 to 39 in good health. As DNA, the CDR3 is TGTGCCAGCAGCCAAGAAACCCGGAACACCGGGGAGCTGTTTTTT. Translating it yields CASSQETRNTGELFF.